The clone carrying this TCR beta chain has at least ten counts. Its antigen is undetermined. The data stem from a study of T cells after yellow fever vaccination. Study information: SMART-Seq v4 Ultra Low Input handled preparation of low-cell-number fractions. General observations from the study: A faster peak, day 5 versus 15, was reached by the weaker secondary response. A large majority of primary-vaccination clones showed up again after the booster (under 98% CD4, around 88% CD8).

The trim removed 1 base at V and 8 bases at J, leaving 11 bases unmatched. The CDR3 totals 15 residues. Germline CDR1 DFQATT, CDR2 SNEGSKA (reference sequence). One entry per CDR3 protein, called by TCRdb with MiXCR from the 5' RACE reads. The sample has a few hundred thousand distinct CDR3 sequences; less than 9% are singletons. This sequence joins TRBV20-1 and TRBJ2-1, with 7 nucleotides matching TRBD2. The material was CD4+ T cells sorted from PBMCs, obtained 15 days after the yellow fever booster vaccination. The sequence came from a young man who received the YFV17D yellow fever vaccine. The CDR3 loop reads CSARARGRMADEQFF. CDR3 sequence (DNA): TGCAGTGCTAGAGCTCGCGGGAGAATGGCCGATGAGCAGTTCTTC.